This T cell receptor beta chain was identified in a study of Ad26.COV2.S vaccination and SARS-CoV-2 variants. At the level of the study: Donor had been placed in the Ad26.COV2.S arm of the COV1001 trial. Recipients of Ad26.COV2.S got it intramuscularly, once or twice 56 days apart. Study-wide results and caveats: People given the vaccine had a wider spike-specific TCR breadth than placebo recipients did.

Trimming took 5 bases from V and 3 from J, leaving 18 bases between them. Germline values: CDR1 SGHAT, CDR2 FQNNGV. The CDR3 is 16 residues long. Treatment given: roughly 19 received Ad26.COV2.S at low or high dose, single or two shots; 5 received placebo; per-sample allocation not given. Specimen acquisition occurred on day 63 following the initial vaccine or placebo injection. Ad26.COV2.S expressed prefusion-stabilized spike from the original Wuhan strain. The protocol was immunoSEQ multiplex PCR, while the TCRdb copy is restricted to in-frame clones and leaves out a portion. The sample has 300,000 to 400,000 clones, 70% to 90% seen once. Comment on this clone: Its antigen is still unknown.

This receptor was obtained from a person aged 18-60 years who received the Ad26.COV2.S COVID-19 vaccine or a placebo. The material was peripheral blood, obtained in a trial of Ad26.COV2.S vaccine versus placebo. The chain has TRBV11-2 and TRBJ2-3, with D perhaps being TRBD1 or TRBD2 (5 bases each). DNA for the CDR3: TGTGCCAGCAGCCGCCGGGACGTAGCTCTGACAGATACGCAGTATTTT. Amino acid sequence: CASSRRDVALTDTQYF.